This note documents a single T cell receptor (beta chain) sequence. Its target is unknown. Template switching incorporated UMIs with a 6-nucleotide sample barcode. After re-calling the 5' RACE reads, TCRdb lists one entry per CDR3 protein, DNA absent. The ten top clones account for approximately 2.4%, within a sample of some 150,000 distinct CDR3 sequences. This sample is drawn from a study of monozygotic twins with inflammatory bowel disease. General study points: The co-twins with IBD showed lower TCRbeta diversity (inverse Simpson) than their healthy siblings.

Germline V gene data show CDR1 as SEHNR and CDR2 as FQNEAQ (reference sequence). The CDR3 runs to 14 residues. V is TRBV7-9 and J is TRBJ2-7; TCRdb proposes TRBD1, but this gene call is untestable without DNA. The sample taken for sequencing was blood. This receptor was taken from a human donor with ulcerative colitis or Crohn's disease, or a healthy co-twin of an affected twin (not recorded which). The CDR3 region is CASSRLGTPYEQYF.